These T cell receptor beta chains were read from a single sample in a study of CD8+ T cells in alopecia areata. Using immunoSEQ multiplex PCR, the repertoire was profiled, and TCRdb retains in-frame clones only, with some absent. Counted here are more than 200,000 clones, over 40% occurring once; the ten biggest clones make up approximately 2.4%. The material was CD4+ T cells sorted from blood, obtained around week 36, from a patient treated with tofacitinib. Receptors originate from a human donor with alopecia areata. Both conserved end residues are part of each CDR3. The D gene is left open where the match is weak. Some rows mark clone size as missing; the rest say once, few, many or name a class of expanded clone.

>NA|TRBV2|TRBJ2-1|NA
TGTGCCAGCAGCCCAGACAATGAGCAGTTCTTC
CASSPDNEQFF
>NA|TRBV7-8|TRBJ1-2|NA
TGTGCCAGCAGCACGAACAGGGTCTCTGGCTACACCTTC
CASSTNRVSGYTF
>once|TRBV30|TRBJ1-2|NA
TGTGCCTGGAGCGTAGGGCACGGGGACGAGGGCTACACCTTC
CAWSVGHGDEGYTF
>NA|TRBV30|TRBJ2-3|TRBD2
TGTGCCCCGATGGGGCGGGAGGGCACAGATACGCAGTATTTT
CAPMGREGTDTQYF
>few|TRBV6-6|TRBJ2-5|NA
TGTGCCAGCAGTTACTTCGGTAGGGAAGAGACCCAGTACTTC
CASSYFGREETQYF
>NA|TRBV15|TRBJ2-7|TRBD2
TGTGCCACCAGCAGAGACCCTTTAGCGGGCGCCTACGAGCAGTACTTC
CATSRDPLAGAYEQYF
>NA|TRBV7-3|TRBJ2-1|TRBD2
TGTGCCAGCAGCCCGAAAACTAGCGGGAAGCTCGATGAGCAGTTCTTC
CASSPKTSGKLDEQFF
>NA|TRBV9|TRBJ2-3|TRBD1
TGTGCCAGCAGCGACCGGGACAGGGCTAGCACAGATACGCAGTATTTT
CASSDRDRASTDTQYF
>NA|TRBV25-1|TRBJ1-2|NA
TGTGCCAGCAACAACCCCCCGGGCCAGGGCTCGGATGGCTACACCTTC
CASNNPPGQGSDGYTF
>NA|TRBV7-2|TRBJ1-1|NA
TGTGCCACTTCGAGGATGAACACTGAAGCTTTCTTT
CATSRMNTEAFF
>NA|TRBV19|TRBJ1-5|NA
TGTGCCAGTAGTATCTTGGGACAAGGCAATCAGCCCCAGCATTTT
CASSILGQGNQPQHF
>few|TRBV9|TRBJ1-4|NA
TGTGCCAGCAGCCCAGGGGCAGGGGAGGGTGAAAAACTGTTTTTT
CASSPGAGEGEKLFF
>NA|TRBV7-2|TRBJ2-3|NA
TGTGCCAGCAATCTGGGATTCATCACAGATACGCAGTATTTT
CASNLGFITDTQYF
>few|TRBV30|TRBJ2-3|NA
TGTGCCTGGAGTGTACAAGGTTTCATATCTGGGACTCCGGGAAGAGGATCTACGCAGTATTTT
CAWSVQGFISGTPGRGSTQYF
>few|TRBV29-1|TRBJ2-7|NA
TGCAGCGTTGAGGAGGGGAGCTCCTACGAGCAGTACTTC
CSVEEGSSYEQYF
>few|TRBV25-1|TRBJ1-4|NA
TGTGCCAGCAGTGGGGGTAGGGTAAATGAAAAACTGTTTTTT
CASSGGRVNEKLFF
>NA|TRBV27|TRBJ2-7|TRBD2
TGTGCCAGCCAAACCCTAGCGGGGGCCCCCTACGAGCAGTACTTC
CASQTLAGAPYEQYF
>few|TRBV5-1|TRBJ2-2|NA
TGCGCCAGCAGCGCAGGACTACTCAACACCGGGGAGCTGTTTTTT
CASSAGLLNTGELFF
>NA|TRBV18|TRBJ2-1|TRBD2
TGTGCCAGCTCACCAAACGGGAGGGCCTACAATGAGCAGTTCTTC
CASSPNGRAYNEQFF
>few|TRBV14|TRBJ1-4|NA
TGTGCCAGCAGCCAAGGTGCTTATGAAAAACTGTTTTTT
CASSQGAYEKLFF
>NA|TRBV28|TRBJ2-7|NA
TGTGCCAGCAGTCTATCCCCTAGGATGGCCTACGAGCAGTACTTC
CASSLSPRMAYEQYF
>NA|TRBV7-2|TRBJ1-5|NA
TGTGCCAGCAGCCGCCCTGGACAGCCCGTGCAGCCCCAGCATTTT
CASSRPGQPVQPQHF
>NA|TRBV14|TRBJ1-1|TRBD1
TGTGCCAGCAGCCAAACCCGGGACAGGGTGGCTTTCTTT
CASSQTRDRVAFF
>few|TRBV13|TRBJ2-1|TRBD1
TGTGCCAGCATCCGGACAGGACAGGGGTTCTACAATGAGCAGTTCTTC
CASIRTGQGFYNEQFF
>NA|TRBV7-2|TRBJ2-5|TRBD1
TGTGCCAGCAGCTTAGTGAGGGACAGGGGGTACCAAGAGACCCAGTACTTC
CASSLVRDRGYQETQYF
>NA|TRBV9|TRBJ2-6|TRBD2
TGTGCCAGCAGCGACGCGGGAGCTGGGGCCAACGTCCTGACTTTC
CASSDAGAGANVLTF
>NA|TRBV7-2|TRBJ2-5|TRBD1
TGTGCCAGCAGCATCGACAGGGTACGGGGGACCCAGTACTTC
CASSIDRVRGTQYF
>NA|TRBV18|TRBJ1-5|NA
TGTGCCAGCTCACCTCGAGACGGTAGCAATCAGCCCCAGCATTTT
CASSPRDGSNQPQHF
>few|TRBV30|TRBJ1-1|TRBD1
TGTGCCTGGATCGACAGGGGGCGGGCTGATGCGGCTGAAGCTTTCTTT
CAWIDRGRADAAEAFF
>NA|TRBV29-1|TRBJ2-7|TRBD2
TGCAGCGTTGTATTTCCTCGCGGGAGCTCCTACGAGCAGTACTTC
CSVVFPRGSSYEQYF
>NA|TRBV29-1|TRBJ1-4|NA
TGCAGCGTTCAACGGGACGTTTATGAAAAACTGTTTTTT
CSVQRDVYEKLFF
>few|TRBV5-1|TRBJ2-5|NA
TGCGCCAGCAGCCTGGCGGCAGGGGAAGGTCAAGAGACCCAGTACTTC
CASSLAAGEGQETQYF
>few|TRBV30|TRBJ1-2|NA
TGTGCCTGGAACCAGGACAGCTCCGCGGGTGGCTACACCTTC
CAWNQDSSAGGYTF
>few|TRBV27|TRBJ2-4|NA
TGTGCCAGCAGCCCAGCAGTGGCCAAAAACATTCAGTACTTC
CASSPAVAKNIQYF
>NA|TRBV6-5|TRBJ2-3|TRBD2
TGTGCCAGCAGTTACTCGCGCGGGAGGAGCACAGATACGCAGTATTTT
CASSYSRGRSTDTQYF
>few|TRBV7-2|TRBJ2-1|TRBD2
TGTGCCAGCAGCTTAGGGACTAGCGGGAGGATCAATGAGCAGTTCTTC
CASSLGTSGRINEQFF